The clone carrying this T cell receptor beta chain came up once. V lost 3 bases to trimming and J lost 2 bases; unmatched junction nucleotides: 2. The CDR3 runs to 14 residues. The germline gives CDR1 SGHTA, CDR2 FQGNSA. This table comes from immunoSEQ multiplex PCR, and its TCRdb copy is limited to in-frame clones, with some not included. The sample includes around 35,000 clones, over 75% of them seen just once. This entry comes from a study of T cell responses to AZD1222 COVID-19 vaccine. Sequencing used peripheral blood, obtained 28 days after the second AZD1222 dose. V and J are TRBV7-2 and TRBJ2-5; 8 bases are shared with TRBD2. This receptor was identified in an adult who received the AZD1222 COVID-19 vaccine. Written as DNA, the CDR3 is TGTGCCAGCAGCTTCATAGCGGGGCAAGAGACCCAGTACTTC. This gives the protein CASSFIAGQETQYF.